A single T cell receptor beta chain is shown here with its context. The table came from immunoSEQ multiplex PCR; TCRdb's copy has only in-frame clones and leaves some out. The sample lists over 120,000 clones; roughly nine tenths were seen once. The record originates from a study of T cell responses to AZD1222 COVID-19 vaccine. The CDR3 sequence is 14 residues long. The V segment lost 3 bases and the J segment 4 bases; nucleotides outside the gene matches: 5. Germline V gives CDR1 SNHLY, CDR2 FYNNEI. This TCR was recovered from an adult who received the AZD1222 COVID-19 vaccine. V is TRBV2 and J is TRBJ1-2, with 7 positions matching TRBD1. The source material was peripheral blood, sampled 28 days after the second AZD1222 dose. CDR3 in amino acids: CASSDLGQLYGYTF. CDR3 sequence (DNA): TGTGCCAGCAGTGACTTGGGACAGCTCTATGGCTACACCTTC. Full variable domain (remainder filled in from reference TRBV2 and TRBJ1-2): EPEVTQTPSHQVTQMGQEVILRCVPISNHLYFYWYRQILGQKVEFLVSFYNNEISEKSEIFDDQFSVERPDGSNFTLKIRSTKLEDSAMYFCASSDLGQLYGYTFGSGTRLTVV.